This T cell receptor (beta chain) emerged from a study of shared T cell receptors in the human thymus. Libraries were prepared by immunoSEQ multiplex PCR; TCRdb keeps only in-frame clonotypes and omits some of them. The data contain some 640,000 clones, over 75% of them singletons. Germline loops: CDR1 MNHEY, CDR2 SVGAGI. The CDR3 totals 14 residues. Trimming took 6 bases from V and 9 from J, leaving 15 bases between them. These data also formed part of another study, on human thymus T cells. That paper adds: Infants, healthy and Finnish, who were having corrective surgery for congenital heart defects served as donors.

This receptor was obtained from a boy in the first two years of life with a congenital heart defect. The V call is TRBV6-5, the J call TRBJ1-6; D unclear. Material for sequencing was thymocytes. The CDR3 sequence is CASSPGEGGSPLHF. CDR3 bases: TGTGCCAGCAGCCCCGGAGAGGGTGGTTCACCCCTCCACTTT.